The source of this T cell receptor (beta chain) is a study of tumor and adjacent non-tumor tissue in lung cancer. A modified ARM-PCR protocol with three rounds of nested PCR amplified TCRbeta. TCRdb independently ran MiXCR on the multiplex PCR reads; one entry per CDR3 protein. The table has about 200,000 distinct CDR3 sequences, over 55% seen once. The germline gives CDR1 SGHRS, CDR2 YFSETQ. V gave up 0 bases and J gave up 2 bases, with 14 bases separating them. The CDR3 runs to 16 residues. RNA was extracted from bulk tissue without any cell sorting. Material: lung tumor tissue. V gene TRBV5-1 combines with J gene TRBJ2-5; D is perhaps TRBD1 or TRBD2 (5 bases each). The source of this sequence is a man in his fifties or sixties with non-small cell lung cancer. CDR3 in DNA: TGCGCCAGCAGCTTGGCCGGGACGACCTCGCAAGAGACCCAGTACTTC. Translating it yields CASSLAGTTSQETQYF.